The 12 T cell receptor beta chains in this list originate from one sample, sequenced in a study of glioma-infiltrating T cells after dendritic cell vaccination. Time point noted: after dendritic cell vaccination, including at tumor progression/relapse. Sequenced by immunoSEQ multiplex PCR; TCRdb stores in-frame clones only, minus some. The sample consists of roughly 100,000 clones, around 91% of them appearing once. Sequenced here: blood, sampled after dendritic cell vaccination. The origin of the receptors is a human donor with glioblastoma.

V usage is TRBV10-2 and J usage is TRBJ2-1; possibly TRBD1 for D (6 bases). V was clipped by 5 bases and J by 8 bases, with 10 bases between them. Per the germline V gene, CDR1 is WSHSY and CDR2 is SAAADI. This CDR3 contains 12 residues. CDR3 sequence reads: CASSKQGDEQFF. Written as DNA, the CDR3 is TGCGCCAGCAGTAAACAGGGCGATGAGCAGTTCTTC.

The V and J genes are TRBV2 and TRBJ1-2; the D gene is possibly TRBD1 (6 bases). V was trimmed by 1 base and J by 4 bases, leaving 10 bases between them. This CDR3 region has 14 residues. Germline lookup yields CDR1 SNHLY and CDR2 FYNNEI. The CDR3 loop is CASSEDREGYGYTF. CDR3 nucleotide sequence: TGTGCCAGCAGTGAAGACAGGGAAGGCTATGGCTACACCTTC. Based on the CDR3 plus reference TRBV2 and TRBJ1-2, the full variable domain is EPEVTQTPSHQVTQMGQEVILRCVPISNHLYFYWYRQILGQKVEFLVSFYNNEISEKSEIFDDQFSVERPDGSNFTLKIRSTKLEDSAMYFCASSEDREGYGYTFGSGTRLTVV.

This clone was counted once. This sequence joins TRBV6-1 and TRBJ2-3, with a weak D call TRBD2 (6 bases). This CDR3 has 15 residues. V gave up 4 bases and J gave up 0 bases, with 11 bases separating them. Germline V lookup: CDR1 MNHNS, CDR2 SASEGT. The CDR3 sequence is CASSGGRFSTDTQYF. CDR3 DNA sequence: TGTGCCAGCAGTGGGGGGAGGTTTAGCACAGATACGCAGTATTTT.

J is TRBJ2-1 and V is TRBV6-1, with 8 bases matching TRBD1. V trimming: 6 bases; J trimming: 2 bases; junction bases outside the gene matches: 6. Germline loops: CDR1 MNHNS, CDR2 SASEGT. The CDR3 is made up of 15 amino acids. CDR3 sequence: CASSRGQETYNEQFF. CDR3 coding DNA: TGTGCCAGCAGCCGGGGACAGGAAACCTACAATGAGCAGTTCTTC.

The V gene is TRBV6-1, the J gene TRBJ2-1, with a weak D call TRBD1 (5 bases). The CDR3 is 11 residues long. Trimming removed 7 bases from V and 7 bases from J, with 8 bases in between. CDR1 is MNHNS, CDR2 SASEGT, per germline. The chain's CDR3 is CASIGVNEQFF. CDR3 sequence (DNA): TGTGCCAGCATAGGGGTGAATGAGCAGTTCTTC.

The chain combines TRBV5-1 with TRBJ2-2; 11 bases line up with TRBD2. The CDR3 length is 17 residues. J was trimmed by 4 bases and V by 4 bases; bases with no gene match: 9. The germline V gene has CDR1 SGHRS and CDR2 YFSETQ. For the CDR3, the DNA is TGCGCCAGCAGCCAATCTCTAGCGGGAGGCCCCACCGGGGAGCTGTTTTTT. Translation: CASSQSLAGGPTGELFF.

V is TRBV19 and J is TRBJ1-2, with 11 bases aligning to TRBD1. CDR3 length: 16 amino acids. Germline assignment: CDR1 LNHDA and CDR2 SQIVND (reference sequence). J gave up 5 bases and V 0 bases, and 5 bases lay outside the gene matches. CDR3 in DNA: TGTGCCAGTAGTATAGAACGGACAGGGGGCGGATATGGCTACACCTTC. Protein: CASSIERTGGGYGYTF.

CDR3 in amino acids: CASSRNTDSNQPQHF. The CDR3 DNA sequence: TGTGCCAGCAGCAGGAACACAGATAGCAATCAGCCCCAGCATTTT. The chain couples TRBV5-5 to TRBJ1-5; D gene unclear. V was clipped by 4 bases and J by 0 bases, with 11 bases between them. The CDR3 has 15 residues. CDR1 is SGHKS, CDR2 YYEKEE, per germline (reference sequence).

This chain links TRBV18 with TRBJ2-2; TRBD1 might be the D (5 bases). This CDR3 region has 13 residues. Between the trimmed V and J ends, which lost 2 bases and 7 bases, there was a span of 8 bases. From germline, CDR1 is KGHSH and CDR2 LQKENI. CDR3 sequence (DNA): TGTGCCAGCTCACCAGGGGCCATCGGGGAGCTGTTTTTT. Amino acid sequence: CASSPGAIGELFF.

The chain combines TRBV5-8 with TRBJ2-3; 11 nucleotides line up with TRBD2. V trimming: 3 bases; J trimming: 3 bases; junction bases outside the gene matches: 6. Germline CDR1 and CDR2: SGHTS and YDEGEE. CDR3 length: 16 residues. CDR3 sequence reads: CASSSLTSGETDTQYF. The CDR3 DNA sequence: TGTGCCAGCAGCTCGTTGACTAGCGGGGAGACAGATACGCAGTATTTT.

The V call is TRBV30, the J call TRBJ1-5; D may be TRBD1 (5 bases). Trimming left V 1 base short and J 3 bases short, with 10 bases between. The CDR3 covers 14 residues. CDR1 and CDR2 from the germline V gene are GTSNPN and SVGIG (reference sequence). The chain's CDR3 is CAWSEGPSNQPQHF. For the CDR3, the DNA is TGTGCCTGGAGTGAGGGGCCCTCCAATCAGCCCCAGCATTTT.

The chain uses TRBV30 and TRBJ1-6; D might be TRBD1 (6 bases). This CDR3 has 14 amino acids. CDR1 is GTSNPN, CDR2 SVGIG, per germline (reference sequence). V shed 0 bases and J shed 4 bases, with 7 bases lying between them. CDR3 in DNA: TGTGCCTGGAGTGTTGGACAGTATAATTCACCCCTCCACTTT. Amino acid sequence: CAWSVGQYNSPLHF. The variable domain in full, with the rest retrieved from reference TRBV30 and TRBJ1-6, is SQTIHQWPATLVQPVGSPLSLECTVEGTSNPNLYWYRQAAGRGLQLLFYSVGIGQISSEVPQNLSASRPQDRQFILSSKKLLLSDSGFYLCAWSVGQYNSPLHFGNGTRLTVT.